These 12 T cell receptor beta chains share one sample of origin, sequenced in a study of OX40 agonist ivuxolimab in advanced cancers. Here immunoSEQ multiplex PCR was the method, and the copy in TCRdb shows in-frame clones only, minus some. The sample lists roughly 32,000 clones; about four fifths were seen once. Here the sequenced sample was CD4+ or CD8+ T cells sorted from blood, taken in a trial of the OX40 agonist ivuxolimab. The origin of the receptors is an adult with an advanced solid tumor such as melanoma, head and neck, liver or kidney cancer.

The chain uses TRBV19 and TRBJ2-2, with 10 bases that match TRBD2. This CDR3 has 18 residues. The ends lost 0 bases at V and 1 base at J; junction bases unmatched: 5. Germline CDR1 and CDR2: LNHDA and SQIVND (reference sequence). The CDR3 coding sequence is TGTGCCAGTAGTATAGAGCTTAGCGGGAGGCTGAACACCGGGGAGCTGTTTTTT. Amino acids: CASSIELSGRLNTGELFF.

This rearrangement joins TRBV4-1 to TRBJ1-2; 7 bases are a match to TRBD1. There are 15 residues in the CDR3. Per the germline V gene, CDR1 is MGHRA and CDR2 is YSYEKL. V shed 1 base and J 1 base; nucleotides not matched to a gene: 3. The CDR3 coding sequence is TGCGCCAGCAGCCAAGGACAGGGAGTTAACTATGGCTACACCTTC. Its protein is CASSQGQGVNYGYTF.

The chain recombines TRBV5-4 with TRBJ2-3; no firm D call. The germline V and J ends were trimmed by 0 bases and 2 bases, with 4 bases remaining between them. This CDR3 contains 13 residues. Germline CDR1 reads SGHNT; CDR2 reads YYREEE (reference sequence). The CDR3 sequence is CASSLDFTDTQYF. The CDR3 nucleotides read TGTGCCAGCAGCTTGGATTTCACAGATACGCAGTATTTT.

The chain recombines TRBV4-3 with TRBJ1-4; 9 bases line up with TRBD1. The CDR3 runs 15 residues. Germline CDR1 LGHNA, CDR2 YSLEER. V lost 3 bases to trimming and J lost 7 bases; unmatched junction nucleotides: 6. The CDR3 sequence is CASSQDRGQGEKLFF. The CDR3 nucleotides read TGCGCCAGCAGCCAGGACAGGGGCCAAGGTGAAAAACTGTTTTTT.

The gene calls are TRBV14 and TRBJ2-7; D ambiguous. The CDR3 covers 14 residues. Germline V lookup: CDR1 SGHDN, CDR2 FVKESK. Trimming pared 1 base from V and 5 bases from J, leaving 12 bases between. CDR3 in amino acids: CASSQAAGWNEQYF. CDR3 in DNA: TGTGCCAGCAGCCAAGCCGCCGGGTGGAACGAGCAGTACTTC.

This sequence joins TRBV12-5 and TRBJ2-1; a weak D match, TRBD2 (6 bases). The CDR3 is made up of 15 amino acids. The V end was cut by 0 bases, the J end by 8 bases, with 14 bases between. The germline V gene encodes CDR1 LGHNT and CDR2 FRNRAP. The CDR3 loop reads CASGLVSGAIYEQFF. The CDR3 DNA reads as TGTGCTAGTGGTTTGGTGTCGGGAGCTATATATGAGCAGTTCTTC.

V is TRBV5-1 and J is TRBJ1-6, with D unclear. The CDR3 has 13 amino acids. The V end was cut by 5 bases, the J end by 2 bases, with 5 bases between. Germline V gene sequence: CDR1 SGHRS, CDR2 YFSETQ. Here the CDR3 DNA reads TGCGCCAGCAGGGATACCTATAATTCACCCCTCCACTTT. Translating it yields CASRDTYNSPLHF.

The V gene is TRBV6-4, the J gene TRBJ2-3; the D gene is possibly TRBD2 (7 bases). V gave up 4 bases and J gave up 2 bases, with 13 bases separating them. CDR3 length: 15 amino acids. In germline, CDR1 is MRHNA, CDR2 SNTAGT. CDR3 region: CASSVRGGPTDTQYF. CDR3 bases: TGTGCCAGCAGTGTAAGGGGGGGACCCACAGATACGCAGTATTTT.

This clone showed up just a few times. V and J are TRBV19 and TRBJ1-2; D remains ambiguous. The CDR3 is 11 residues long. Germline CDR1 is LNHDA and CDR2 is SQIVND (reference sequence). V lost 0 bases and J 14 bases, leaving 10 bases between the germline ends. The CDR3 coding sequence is TGTGCCAGTAGTATAGATCGCTCAGTTACCTTC. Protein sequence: CASSIDRSVTF.

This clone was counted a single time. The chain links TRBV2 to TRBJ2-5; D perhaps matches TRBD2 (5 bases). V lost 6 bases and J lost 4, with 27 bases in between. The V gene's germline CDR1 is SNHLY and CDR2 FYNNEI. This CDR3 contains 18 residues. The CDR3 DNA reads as TGTGCCAGCAGCAACGAGCGTCTCGGACCGGGATGGCGAGAGACCCAGTACTTC. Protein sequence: CASSNERLGPGWRETQYF.

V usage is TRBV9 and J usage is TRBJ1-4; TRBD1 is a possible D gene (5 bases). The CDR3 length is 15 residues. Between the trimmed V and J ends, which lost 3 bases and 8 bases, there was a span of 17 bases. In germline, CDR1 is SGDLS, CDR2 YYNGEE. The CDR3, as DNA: TGTGCCAGCAGCGCCTCAGGGTTTGGGCCGGAAAAACTGTTTTTT. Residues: CASSASGFGPEKLFF.

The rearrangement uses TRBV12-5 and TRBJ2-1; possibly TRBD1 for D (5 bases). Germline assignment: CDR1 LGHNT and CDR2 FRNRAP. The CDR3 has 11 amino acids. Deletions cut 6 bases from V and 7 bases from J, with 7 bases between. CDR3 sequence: CASGQGNEQFF. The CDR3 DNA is TGTGCTAGTGGCCAGGGTAATGAGCAGTTCTTC.